The clone carrying this T cell receptor (beta chain) was detected many times. A TCRbeta library incorporating unique molecular identifiers was prepared. TCRdb processed the PCR reads anew with MiXCR; each CDR3 protein has one entry. The sample lists more than 550,000 distinct CDR3 sequences; over 9.5% were seen once. This CDR3 has 17 amino acids. The J segment lost 3 bases and the V segment lost 2 bases, leaving 8 bases of the junction unmatched. CDR1 is MDHEN, CDR2 SYDVKM, per germline. This sample is drawn from a study of T-cell reconstitution after alpha-beta-depleted transplantation in children. Sequenced material: PBMCs from the stem cell graft donor, taken from the stem cell graft. The clonotype was recovered from a human donor who donated a stem cell graft to a child with acute myeloid leukemia. The chain has TRBV28 and TRBJ2-2; 8 bases align to TRBD2. In DNA, the CDR3 is TGTGCCAGCAGTTTACAGGGACTAGGTACTTACACCGGGGAGCTGTTTTTT. Its translation: CASSLQGLGTYTGELFF.